These T cell receptor beta chains were read from a single sample in a study of blood T cell repertoires in COVID-19. Data came from immunoSEQ multiplex PCR; TCRdb stores just in-frame clones and leaves some out. The data hold some 350,000 clones, with roughly nine tenths observed a single time. Sequenced material: PBMCs or T cells enriched from blood (not recorded which). These receptors came from a man between 18 and 29 years old who had recovered from COVID-19. Both conserved end residues are part of each CDR3. Fields, in order: J gene, clone size, V gene, CDR3 protein. The size field is filled for only some rows; it gives once, few, many or a size class.

J gene: TRBJ2-5
clone size: -
V gene: TRBV10-3
CDR3 protein: CATGTGEGETQYF

J gene: TRBJ1-5
clone size: -
V gene: TRBV4-1
CDR3 protein: CASSQAGGRQPQHF

J gene: TRBJ2-1
clone size: -
V gene: TRBV20-1
CDR3 protein: CSARSGNEQFF

J gene: TRBJ2-2
clone size: -
V gene: TRBV19
CDR3 protein: CATDRGLSNTGELFF

J gene: TRBJ2-1
clone size: medium-sized
V gene: TRBV5-1
CDR3 protein: CASSFTGGYNEQFF

J gene: TRBJ2-7
clone size: -
V gene: TRBV10-3
CDR3 protein: CAISGRPSGDYEQYF

J gene: TRBJ2-5
clone size: -
V gene: TRBV5-4
CDR3 protein: CASSYTGLETQYF

J gene: TRBJ1-2
clone size: -
V gene: TRBV4-1
CDR3 protein: CASSQVRGDYGYTF

J gene: TRBJ1-5
clone size: -
V gene: TRBV16
CDR3 protein: CASSQWRKGNQPQHF

J gene: TRBJ2-2
clone size: -
V gene: TRBV19
CDR3 protein: CASSPQLDRTGELFF

J gene: TRBJ1-1
clone size: -
V gene: TRBV9
CDR3 protein: CASSVNPMAGGAQRAPFF

J gene: TRBJ1-1
clone size: -
V gene: TRBV6-5
CDR3 protein: CASSYSPRSDEAFF

J gene: TRBJ1-2
clone size: few
V gene: TRBV6-5
CDR3 protein: CASRTGINGYTF

J gene: TRBJ1-1
clone size: -
V gene: TRBV19
CDR3 protein: CASSPEGLNTEAFF

J gene: TRBJ1-5
clone size: -
V gene: TRBV28
CDR3 protein: CASSKPGQHNQPQHF

J gene: TRBJ2-7
clone size: -
V gene: TRBV10-2
CDR3 protein: CATRGHNYEQYF

J gene: TRBJ2-5
clone size: -
V gene: TRBV19
CDR3 protein: CASSIGGRYQETQYF

J gene: TRBJ2-1
clone size: -
V gene: TRBV2
CDR3 protein: CASTGWTFSGQFF

J gene: TRBJ2-2
clone size: -
V gene: TRBV18
CDR3 protein: CASSSGANTGELFF

J gene: TRBJ2-7
clone size: once
V gene: TRBV6-6
CDR3 protein: CASSLRDTLSYEQYF

J gene: TRBJ2-7
clone size: -
V gene: TRBV9
CDR3 protein: CASSVAGGQGVFEQYF

J gene: TRBJ2-2
clone size: -
V gene: TRBV10-3
CDR3 protein: CAISGGQTTNTGELFF

J gene: TRBJ2-3
clone size: -
V gene: TRBV3-1/TRBV3-2
CDR3 protein: CASSQGVSDTQYF

J gene: TRBJ2-7
clone size: -
V gene: TRBV29-1
CDR3 protein: CSVEDGVAPANEQYF

J gene: TRBJ1-2
clone size: -
V gene: TRBV7-2
CDR3 protein: CASSLLQGRGGGYTF

J gene: TRBJ2-7
clone size: -
V gene: TRBV29-1
CDR3 protein: CSALTRAGGYEQYF

J gene: TRBJ1-4
clone size: -
V gene: TRBV6-5
CDR3 protein: CASKKGERGKLFF

J gene: TRBJ1-4
clone size: -
V gene: TRBV27
CDR3 protein: CASSLMGHNEKLFF

J gene: TRBJ1-2
clone size: -
V gene: TRBV18
CDR3 protein: CASSQDRGLGNYGYTF

J gene: TRBJ2-1
clone size: -
V gene: TRBV7-2
CDR3 protein: CASSLEGSSIDSYNEQFF

J gene: TRBJ1-5
clone size: -
V gene: TRBV28
CDR3 protein: CASSSTGGRQPQHF

J gene: TRBJ2-3
clone size: few
V gene: TRBV18
CDR3 protein: CASSLQGARTDTQYF

J gene: TRBJ1-2
clone size: -
V gene: TRBV7-2
CDR3 protein: CASSLAGQGYGYTF

J gene: TRBJ1-4
clone size: -
V gene: TRBV19
CDR3 protein: CASSKAGRSNEKLFF

J gene: TRBJ2-2
clone size: -
V gene: TRBV2
CDR3 protein: CASRLDRNTGELFF

J gene: TRBJ2-2
clone size: -
V gene: TRBV24-1
CDR3 protein: CATSEGQGPNTGELFF

J gene: TRBJ1-3
clone size: -
V gene: TRBV9
CDR3 protein: CASSASTGFSDTIYF